These 27 T cell receptor beta chains were all obtained from the same sample, sequenced in a study of cytomegalovirus exposure and HLA in healthy donors (dated by TCRdb to the late 2010s). Library preparation used the immunoSEQ multiplex PCR assay. For the multiplex PCR, a mixture combining 60 forward primers for TCR Vbeta segments and 13 reverse primers for TCR Jbeta segments was used. TCRdb took this table from immuneACCESS and kept in-frame rearrangements with V and J called. Such tables lack part of the clones; where checked against another copy, unresolved V genes explain under half of the gap, and the rest is unexplained. The sample includes about 94,000 clones, with roughly 8.2% observed a single time. The leading ten clones occupy under 3% of the sample. Sequencing was performed on PBMCs. Source of these receptors: a man between 45 and 60 years old in good health and CMV-seronegative.

This clone was counted only a few times. This chain joins TRBV19 and TRBJ2-3; weak D call: TRBD2 (5 bases). This CDR3 spans 17 amino acids. V was pared by 7 bases and J by 4 bases, with 24 bases between. Germline-derived CDR1 and CDR2 are LNHDA and SQIVND (reference sequence). The CDR3 nucleotides are TGTGCCAGTACCCGGGATGCCGGAGCGCCGAGGGCAGATACGCAGTATTTT. It encodes CASTRDAGAPRADTQYF.

A few counts support this clone. The CDR3 bases are TGCGCCAGCAGTCCCGGGACTAGCGGGAGAGACCATGAGCAGTTCTTC. It encodes CASSPGTSGRDHEQFF. The chain joins TRBV10-1 to TRBJ2-1; 14 nucleotides align to TRBD2. CDR1 is WNHNN and CDR2 is SYGVQD in the germline V gene (reference sequence). This CDR3 is 16 amino acids long. After removal of 5 bases from V and 8 bases from J, the junction contained 8 bases not matched to a gene.

The sample holds a few counts of this clone. The genes are TRBV27 and TRBJ2-2, with D maybe TRBD2 (5 bases). Germline V CDR1 and CDR2: MNHEY, SMNVEV (reference sequence). V lost 2 bases and J lost 6, with 13 bases in between. The CDR3 contains 15 residues. The CDR3 spells CASSLRGSKPGELFF. The CDR3 nucleotides are TGTGCCAGCAGTTTACGGGGTAGCAAGCCCGGGGAGCTGTTTTTT.

The genes are TRBV27 and TRBJ2-1, with 7 bases that match TRBD1. The J segment lost 2 bases and the V segment lost 11 bases, leaving 6 bases of the junction unmatched. This CDR3 region has 13 residues. The germline gives CDR1 MNHEY, CDR2 SMNVEV (reference sequence). DNA for the CDR3: TGTGCCGGAACAGGGGAACCCTACAATGAGCAGTTCTTC. It codes for CAGTGEPYNEQFF.

This clone was seen only a few times. The chain recombines TRBV28 with TRBJ2-7; tentatively, D is TRBD1 (6 bases). The CDR3 totals 12 residues. The germline V gene has CDR1 MDHEN and CDR2 SYDVKM. With 6 bases removed from V and 4 bases from J, the gap between germline ends came to 10 bases. DNA of the CDR3: TGTGCCAGCAGCCGGACAGTTTACGAGCAGTACTTC. Translation gives CASSRTVYEQYF.

The chain uses TRBV28 and TRBJ1-3; a possible D gene is TRBD1 (6 bases). V gave up 3 bases and J gave up 4 bases, with 13 bases separating them. Germline loops: CDR1 MDHEN, CDR2 SYDVKM. The length of the CDR3 is 15 residues. This CDR3 is CASSLTGPIGNTIYF. The DNA of the CDR3 is TGTGCCAGCAGTTTGACAGGACCCATCGGAAACACCATATATTTT.

This chain joins TRBV28 and TRBJ1-5; tentative D call: TRBD1 (5 bases). This CDR3 region has 12 residues. Between the trimmed V and J ends, which lost 9 bases and 4 bases, there was a span of 10 bases. Germline V gene sequence: CDR1 MDHEN, CDR2 SYDVKM. CDR3 bases: TGTGCCAGTCGACAGACAAATCAGCCCCAGCATTTT. Translated: CASRQTNQPQHF.

The chain recombines TRBV18 with TRBJ2-2; 9 positions agree with TRBD1. Looked up from germline, CDR1 is KGHSH and CDR2 is LQKENI. Trimming removed 2 bases from V and 4 bases from J; junction bases left unmatched: 2. The CDR3 extends over 15 amino acids. The CDR3 DNA is TGTGCCAGCTCACCAGGGACAGGGTCCACCGGGGAGCTGTTTTTT. Encoded protein: CASSPGTGSTGELFF.

This chain joins TRBV30 and TRBJ2-2; D gene ambiguous. Trimming took 1 base from V and 2 from J, leaving 8 bases between them. Germline values: CDR1 GTSNPN, CDR2 SVGIG (reference sequence). This CDR3 spans 14 amino acids. As DNA, the CDR3 is TGTGCCTGGAGTGGTCAGGCTAACACCGGGGAGCTGTTTTTT. Protein: CAWSGQANTGELFF.

This clone has a handful of counts. J is TRBJ2-7 and V is TRBV10-3; tentatively, D is TRBD2 (6 bases). This CDR3 is 12 amino acids long. The germline V gene has CDR1 ENHRY and CDR2 SYGVKD. V was pared by 6 bases and J by 1 base, with 7 bases between. Here the CDR3 DNA reads TGTGCCATCAGCGGGACTTCCTACGAGCAGTACTTC. Its protein is CAISGTSYEQYF.

The chain is built from TRBV2 and TRBJ2-1; the match to TRBD2 covers 9 bases. J lost 1 base, V lost 2 bases, and 6 bases had no gene match. Germline V gene sequence: CDR1 SNHLY, CDR2 FYNNEI. This CDR3 comprises 17 residues. The CDR3 sequence is CASSERNSGGSYNEQFF. As DNA, the CDR3 is TGTGCCAGCAGTGAACGAAATAGCGGGGGTTCCTACAATGAGCAGTTCTTC.

This clone was observed a handful of times. The chain recombines TRBV28 with TRBJ2-7; maybe TRBD1 (5 bases). The CDR3 has 16 amino acids. Germline V gene lookup returns CDR1 MDHEN and CDR2 SYDVKM. Trimming took off 6 bases at V and 0 bases at J, with 18 bases between the two ends. The CDR3 reads CASRPTGPLPSYEQYF. In DNA form, the CDR3 reads TGTGCCAGCAGACCTACAGGACCGTTGCCCTCCTACGAGCAGTACTTC.

The rearrangement links TRBV7-3 to TRBJ1-1; D unresolved. The V and J ends lost 3 bases and 4 bases respectively, with 12 bases between them. Germline V gene lookup returns CDR1 SGHTA and CDR2 FQGTGA. The CDR3 contains 14 residues. The CDR3 nucleotides are TGTGCCAGCAGCTTCGAAGGCTGGAGCACTGAAGCTTTCTTT. Translated, it gives CASSFEGWSTEAFF.

There are a few counts of this clone. V gene TRBV28 combines with J gene TRBJ1-5; D call uncertain. Trimming removed 8 bases at V and 4 bases at J, with 12 bases between. This CDR3 region has 13 residues. Looked up from germline, CDR1 is MDHEN and CDR2 is SYDVKM. The CDR3, as DNA: TGTGCCAGCGCGCGCCAGGATAATCAGCCCCAGCATTTT. As protein: CASARQDNQPQHF.

Only a few counts were recorded for this clone. This chain links TRBV27 with TRBJ2-7, with 10 nucleotides matching TRBD1. Germline V gene sequence: CDR1 MNHEY, CDR2 SMNVEV (reference sequence). The CDR3 totals 15 residues. V was clipped by 0 bases and J by 3 bases; unmatched bases: 2. This CDR3 reads CASSLSGTGDYEQYF. CDR3 in DNA: TGTGCCAGCAGTTTATCGGGGACAGGGGACTACGAGCAGTACTTC.

This clone has only a few counts. V gene TRBV10-1 combines with J gene TRBJ1-4, with 10 bases aligning to TRBD1. The CDR3 totals 14 residues. Germline V lookup: CDR1 WNHNN, CDR2 SYGVQD (reference sequence). Trimming took 6 bases from V and 6 from J; bases not matched to a gene: 4. CDR3 in DNA: TGCGCCAGCAGGGTGACAGGGGGCGATGAAAAACTGTTTTTT. The encoded protein is CASRVTGGDEKLFF.

V gene TRBV7-8 combines with J gene TRBJ2-3, with 9 nucleotides matching TRBD2. Germline V gene lookup returns CDR1 SGHVS and CDR2 FQNEAQ. The trim removed 1 base at V and 3 bases at J, leaving 8 bases unmatched. The CDR3 length is 17 residues. The CDR3 spells CASSLVRAGGKTDTQYF. The CDR3 region has the DNA TGTGCCAGCAGCTTAGTTCGAGCGGGAGGCAAGACAGATACGCAGTATTTT.

In this sample, this clone turned up a few times. The gene calls are TRBV5-1 and TRBJ2-5; TRBD2 matches 16 bases. The CDR3 sequence is 16 residues long. CDR1 is SGHRS and CDR2 is YFSETQ in the germline V gene. The V and J ends lost 3 bases and 5 bases, in that order; junction bases with no gene match: 4. The CDR3: CASSSGTSGGAETQYF. CDR3 bases: TGCGCCAGCAGCTCAGGGACTAGCGGGGGGGCCGAGACCCAGTACTTC. The full variable domain, rest sourced from reference TRBV5-1 and TRBJ2-5, is KAGVTQTPRYLIKTRGQQVTLSCSPISGHRSVSWYQQTPGQGLQFLFEYFSETQRNKGNFPGRFSGRQFSNSRSEMNVSTLELGDSALYLCASSSGTSGGAETQYFGPGTRLLVL.

This clone has more than one count but fewer than ten. This chain joins TRBV5-4 and TRBJ2-3, with unresolved D. Germline-derived CDR1 and CDR2 are SGHNT and YYREEE (reference sequence). The CDR3 extends over 15 amino acids. Trimming removed 0 bases at V and 2 bases at J, with 10 bases between. The CDR3 bases are TGTGCCAGCAGCTTGGGTGGCCCTTCCACAGATACGCAGTATTTT. It codes for CASSLGGPSTDTQYF. The entire variable domain, with the rest obtained from reference TRBV5-4 and TRBJ2-3, is as follows: ETGVTQSPTHLIKTRGQQVTLRCSSQSGHNTVSWYQQALGQGPQFIFQYYREEENGRGNFPPRFSGLQFPNYSSELNVNALELDDSALYLCASSLGGPSTDTQYFGPGTRLTVL.

This chain connects TRBV7-8 to TRBJ2-1, with 7 bases that match TRBD1. The germline V gene has CDR1 SGHVS and CDR2 FQNEAQ. The CDR3 is made up of 15 amino acids. J gave up 2 bases and V 4 bases, and 5 bases lay outside the gene matches. The CDR3 sequence is CASSSDRRPYNEQFF. CDR3 nucleotides: TGTGCCAGCAGCTCGGACAGGAGACCCTACAATGAGCAGTTCTTC.

The table lists this clone with a few counts. The chain couples TRBV11-2 to TRBJ2-7, with 11 positions matching TRBD1. Germline CDR1 is SGHAT and CDR2 is FQNNGV. The CDR3 has 15 residues. V was clipped by 5 bases and J by 4 bases; unmatched bases: 7. CDR3 in amino acids: CASSPIGQGAYEQYF. For the CDR3, the DNA is TGTGCCAGCAGCCCGATCGGACAGGGGGCTTACGAGCAGTACTTC.

This clone was counted between two and nine times. V usage is TRBV6-5 and J usage is TRBJ2-3, with 9 positions matching TRBD2. Germline CDR1 and CDR2: MNHEY and SVGAGI. CDR3 length equals 16 residues. V shed 4 bases and J 2 bases; nucleotides not matched to a gene: 7. The chain's CDR3 is CASSSIAGAATDTQYF. The CDR3 bases are TGTGCCAGCAGTTCAATAGCGGGGGCAGCCACAGATACGCAGTATTTT.

The rearrangement links TRBV29-1 to TRBJ2-7; a possible D gene is TRBD1 (6 bases). Trimming took 4 bases from V and 2 from J, leaving 15 bases between them. The CDR3 has 14 amino acids. The germline V gene has CDR1 SQVTM and CDR2 ANQGSEA. CDR3 loop: CSVARQGIAYEQYF. The CDR3, as DNA: TGCAGCGTTGCAAGGCAGGGGATCGCCTACGAGCAGTACTTC.

This clone appeared a few times. The chain carries TRBV4-1 and TRBJ2-7; TRBD1 matches 9 bases. This CDR3 has 17 amino acids. Trimming removed 1 base from V and 4 bases from J; junction bases left unmatched: 11. In germline, CDR1 is MGHRA, CDR2 YSYEKL. CDR3 nucleotides: TGCGCCAGCAGCCAAGTCAGTGGACAGGGGATTTTTTACGAGCAGTACTTC. Amino acid sequence: CASSQVSGQGIFYEQYF.

This clone was observed a few times. The chain links TRBV5-1 to TRBJ2-3, with D perhaps TRBD1 (5 bases). Per the germline V gene, CDR1 is SGHRS and CDR2 is YFSETQ. The CDR3 spans 13 residues. V dropped 2 bases and J dropped 5 bases, with 9 bases sitting between them. CDR3 amino acids: CASSFDSIDTQYF. The CDR3 region has the DNA TGCGCCAGCAGCTTCGACAGTATAGATACGCAGTATTTT.

This clone was picked up a small number of times. DNA of the CDR3: TGTGCCAGCAGCCCTACTAGCGGGGGGGATACGCAGTATTTT. Its protein product is CASSPTSGGDTQYF. V usage is TRBV7-9 and J usage is TRBJ2-3, with 12 nucleotides matching TRBD2. The CDR3 has 14 residues. CDR1 and CDR2 from the germline V gene are SEHNR and FQNEAQ (reference sequence). The V gene end was trimmed by 5 bases and the J gene end by 6 bases; junction bases not matched to a gene: 3.

This clone was counted a few times. The rearrangement joins TRBV7-2 to TRBJ2-1, with 8 nucleotides matching TRBD2. Germline V CDR1 and CDR2: SGHTA, FQGNSA. The V segment lost 2 bases and the J segment 6 bases; nucleotides outside the gene matches: 6. The CDR3 extends over 15 amino acids. CDR3 sequence (DNA): TGTGCCAGCAGCTTAACGGGAGGGACTTCCAATGAGCAGTTCTTC. As protein: CASSLTGGTSNEQFF.